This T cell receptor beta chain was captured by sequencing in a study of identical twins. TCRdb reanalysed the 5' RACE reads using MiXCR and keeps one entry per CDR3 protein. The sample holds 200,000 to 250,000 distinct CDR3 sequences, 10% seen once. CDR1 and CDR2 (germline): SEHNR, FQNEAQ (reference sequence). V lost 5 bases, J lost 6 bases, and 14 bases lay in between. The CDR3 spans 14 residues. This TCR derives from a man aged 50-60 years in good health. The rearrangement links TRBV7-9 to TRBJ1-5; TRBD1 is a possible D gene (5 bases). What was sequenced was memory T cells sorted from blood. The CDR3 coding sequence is TGTGCCAGCAGCCCCAGGGACTCGGGTCAGCCCCAGCATTTT. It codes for CASSPRDSGQPQHF. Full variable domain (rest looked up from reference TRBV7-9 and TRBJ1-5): DTGVSQNPRHKITKRGQNVTFRCDPISEHNRLYWYRQTLGQGPEFLTYFQNEAQLEKSRLLSDRFSAERPKGSFSTLEIQRTEQGDSAMYLCASSPRDSGQPQHFGDGTRLSIL.